This TCR beta chain stems from a study of blood T cells in healthy people across ages. Study-wide results and caveats: In long-lived donors, naive CD4+ cell counts and diversity exceeded those of aged donors.

In the case of this clonotype: Its specificity is unknown.

PBMCs were isolated at a quantity of at least 6.5 million per sample. Primed by a sample-barcoded 5' primer and a J-beta primer mix, a second PCR proceeded for 7 to 11 cycles. Each CDR3 protein gets one entry after TCRdb re-called the 5' RACE reads with MiXCR. The sample consists of about 680,000 distinct CDR3 sequences, about half of them appearing once. CDR1 and CDR2 from the germline V gene are SQVTM and ANQGSEA. The CDR3 contains 10 residues. Trimming removed 7 bases from V and 6 bases from J; junction bases left unmatched: 2. The sequence was collected from a woman aged 60-75 years in good health. The chain joins TRBV29-1 to TRBJ1-2; 7 positions agree with TRBD1. The sample comprised blood. The CDR3: CSATGDGYTF. CDR3 bases: TGCAGCGCTACAGGGGATGGCTACACCTTC.